This T cell receptor beta chain stems from a study of response to subunit inactivated influenza vaccine. Notes on the study in general: It was suggested by the authors that few new T cells are recruited by each seasonal influenza vaccination.

Using its own MiXCR run on the RT-PCR reads, TCRdb lists one record per CDR3 protein. The sample has 650,000 to 850,000 distinct CDR3 sequences, roughly 14% seen once; the top ten hold around 6.5%. Between the trimmed V and J ends, which lost 5 bases and 8 bases, there was a span of 9 bases. The germline gives CDR1 MNHEY, CDR2 SVGAGI. The CDR3 extends over 12 amino acids. There are many counts of this clonotype. Its target is unknown. This sequence originates from a man aged 50-60 years who received an inactivated influenza vaccine. This sample comprised PBMCs from blood, obtained 14 to 15 days before vaccination. The rearrangement links TRBV6-5 to TRBJ2-2; either TRBD1 or TRBD2 may fit D (5 bases each). CDR3 DNA sequence: TGTGCCAGCAGTACTAGGGGTGGGGAGCTGTTTTTT. As protein: CASSTRGGELFF.